This T cell receptor beta chain derives from a study of cytomegalovirus exposure and HLA in healthy donors. On the study more broadly: There were approximately 81 million unique TCRs (from HLA-typed donors) in an early data release.

With V trimmed by 4 bases and J by 6 bases, 20 bases remained unmatched. The CDR3 is made up of 18 amino acids. CDR1 and CDR2 (germline): SGHTA, FQGNSA. Both 60 Vbeta primers and 13 Jbeta primers went into the PCR. Measured with immunoSEQ multiplex PCR; TCRdb has only the in-frame clones, and not every one. The sample records about 200,000 clones, 65% to 90% being singletons. This clone was counted a single time. The sequence came from a woman aged 25 to 45 in good health and CMV-seronegative. Material: PBMCs. The chain has TRBV7-2 and TRBJ2-7, with TRBD2 matching 8 bases. CDR3 protein: CASSSPILAGIRASEQYF. The CDR3 nucleotides read TGTGCCAGCAGCTCCCCCATTTTAGCGGGGATTCGGGCCTCCGAGCAGTACTTC.